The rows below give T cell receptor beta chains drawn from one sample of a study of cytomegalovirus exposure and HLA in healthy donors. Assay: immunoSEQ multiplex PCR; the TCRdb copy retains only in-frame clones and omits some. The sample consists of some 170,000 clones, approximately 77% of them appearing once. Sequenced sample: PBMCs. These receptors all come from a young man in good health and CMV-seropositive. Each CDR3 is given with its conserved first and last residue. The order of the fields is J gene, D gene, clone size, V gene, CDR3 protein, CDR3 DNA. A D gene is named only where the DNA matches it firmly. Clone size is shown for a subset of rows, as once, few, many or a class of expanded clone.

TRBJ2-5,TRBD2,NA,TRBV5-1,CASSLGIAGVPLQETQYF,TGCGCCAGCAGCCTGGGTATAGCGGGAGTACCACTCCAAGAGACCCAGTACTTC
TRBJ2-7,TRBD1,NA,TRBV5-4,CASSTATGPKQYF,TGTGCCAGCAGCACCGCGACAGGGCCAAAGCAGTACTTC
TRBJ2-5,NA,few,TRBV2,CASSASAQETQYF,TGTGCCAGCAGTGCGAGCGCTCAAGAGACCCAGTACTTC
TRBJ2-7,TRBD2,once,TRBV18,CASSPQTSGTNLYEQYF,TGTGCCAGCTCACCGCAAACTTCCGGGACTAATCTCTACGAGCAGTACTTC
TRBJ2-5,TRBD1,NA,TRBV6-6,CASSRDREEETQYF,TGTGCCAGCAGCCGGGACAGGGAGGAGGAGACCCAGTACTTC
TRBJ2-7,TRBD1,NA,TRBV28,CASSSSGQVTYEQYF,TGTGCCAGCAGTTCCTCGGGACAGGTAACCTACGAGCAGTACTTC
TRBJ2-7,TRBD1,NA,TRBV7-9,CASSVTGVSEQYF,TGTGCCAGCAGCGTAACAGGGGTTAGCGAGCAGTACTTC
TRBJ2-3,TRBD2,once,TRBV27,CASTGTSGGLADTQYF,TGTGCCAGCACCGGGACTAGCGGGGGGCTGGCAGATACGCAGTATTTT
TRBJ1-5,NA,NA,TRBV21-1,CASSKSFENRAEQPQHF,TGTGCCAGCAGCAAATCTTTCGAAAACAGGGCGGAGCAGCCCCAGCATTTT
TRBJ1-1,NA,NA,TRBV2,CASTRKNTEAFF,TGTGCCAGCACGCGAAAGAACACTGAAGCTTTCTTT
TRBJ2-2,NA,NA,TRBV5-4,CASSEQGPDTGELFF,TGTGCCAGCAGCGAACAGGGACCGGACACCGGGGAGCTGTTTTTT
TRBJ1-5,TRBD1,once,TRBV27,CASSLTGSNQPQHF,TGTGCCAGCAGTTTGACAGGGAGCAATCAGCCCCAGCATTTT
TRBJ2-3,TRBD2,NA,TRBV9,CASSVGRLAGAHPTDTQYF,TGTGCCAGCAGCGTAGGTCGACTAGCGGGGGCGCACCCCACAGATACGCAGTATTTT
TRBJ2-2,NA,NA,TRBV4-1,CASRQPGNTGELFF,TGCGCCAGCAGACAACCCGGGAACACCGGGGAGCTGTTTTTT
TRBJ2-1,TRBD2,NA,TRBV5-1,CASSLVNAGGEQFF,TGCGCCAGCAGCTTGGTCAATGCGGGGGGGGAGCAGTTCTTC
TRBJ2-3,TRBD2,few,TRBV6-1,CASSEPGTSGGQGDTQYF,TGTGCCAGCAGTGAGCCCGGGACTAGCGGGGGGCAGGGAGATACGCAGTATTTT
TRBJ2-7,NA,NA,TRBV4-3,CASSQDRGGYEQYF,TGCGCCAGCAGCCAAGACAGGGGAGGGTACGAGCAGTACTTC
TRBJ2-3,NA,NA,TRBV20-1,CRTVGTDTQYF,TGCAGGACAGTAGGAACAGATACGCAGTATTTT
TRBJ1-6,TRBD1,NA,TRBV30,CAWSGDRGGQSPLHF,TGTGCCTGGAGTGGGGACAGGGGAGGTCAATCACCCCTCCACTTT
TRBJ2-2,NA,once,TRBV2,CASSPDGLNTGELFF,TGTGCCAGCAGCCCCGACGGGTTGAACACCGGGGAGCTGTTTTTT
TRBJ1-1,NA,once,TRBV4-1,CASSQREGREAFF,TGCGCCAGCAGCCAACGGGAGGGCCGTGAAGCTTTCTTT
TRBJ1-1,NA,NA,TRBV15,CATSRDRAREAFF,TGTGCCACCAGCAGAGACAGGGCCCGTGAAGCTTTCTTT
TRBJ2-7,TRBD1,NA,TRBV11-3,CASSPRQGGEQYF,TGTGCCAGCAGCCCGAGACAGGGTGGCGAGCAGTACTTC
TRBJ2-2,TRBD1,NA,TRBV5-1,CASSPAGTGHGELFF,TGCGCCAGCAGCCCGGCAGGGACAGGACACGGGGAGCTGTTTTTT
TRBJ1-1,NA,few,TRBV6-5,CASSYWGPGTEAFF,TGTGCCAGCAGTTACTGGGGGCCGGGCACTGAAGCTTTCTTT
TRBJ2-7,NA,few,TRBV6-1,CASSEAGHPEEQYF,TGTGCCAGCAGTGAAGCAGGACACCCCGAGGAGCAGTACTTC
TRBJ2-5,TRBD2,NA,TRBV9,CASSVATSGGALEETQYF,TGTGCCAGCAGCGTAGCGACTAGCGGGGGGGCCTTAGAAGAGACCCAGTACTTC
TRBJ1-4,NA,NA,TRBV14,CASSTNRGEKLFF,TGTGCCAGCAGTACGAATCGGGGAGAAAAACTGTTTTTT
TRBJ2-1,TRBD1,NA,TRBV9,CASRATGSSYNEQFF,TGTGCCAGCAGGGCGACAGGGAGCTCCTACAATGAGCAGTTCTTC
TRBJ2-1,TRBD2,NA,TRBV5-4,CASSPGLAGGQGNEQFF,TGTGCCAGCAGCCCCGGACTAGCGGGGGGCCAAGGAAATGAGCAGTTCTTC